The 14 T cell receptor beta chains below all came from one sample that was sequenced in a study of blood T cell repertoires in COVID-19. Assay used: immunoSEQ multiplex PCR; TCRdb lists only in-frame clones, some missing. The data show 20,000 to 25,000 clones, over 85% seen once. Sequenced: peripheral blood. These receptors were collected from a woman of 80 years or more with active COVID-19.

The chain is built from TRBV11-3 and TRBJ2-3; D is uncertain. The CDR3 loop spans 13 amino acids. The V gene's germline CDR1 is SGHNT and CDR2 YENEEA. Trimming took 6 bases from V and 1 from J, leaving 8 bases between them. Written as DNA, the CDR3 is TGTGCCAGCAGTACGACTCGCACAGATACGCAGTATTTT. Protein sequence: CASSTTRTDTQYF.

This clone occurred once. This sequence joins TRBV6-6 and TRBJ1-4; 8 nucleotides match TRBD1. V lost 7 bases and J lost 7; bases outside the gene matches: 8. There are 14 residues in the CDR3. Germline CDR1 MNHNY, CDR2 SVGAGI (reference sequence). CDR3 amino acids: CASNQGAWGEKLFF. CDR3 nucleotides: TGTGCCAGCAACCAGGGGGCTTGGGGTGAAAAACTGTTTTTT.

This chain connects TRBV6-5 to TRBJ2-1, with 11 bases matching TRBD2. CDR3 size: 16 residues. The V gene end was trimmed by 6 bases and the J gene end by 6 bases; junction bases not matched to a gene: 10. Germline CDR1 reads MNHEY; CDR2 reads SVGAGI. CDR3 sequence: CASRYTGTSGVNEQFF. The CDR3 DNA reads as TGTGCCAGCAGATACACCGGGACTAGCGGCGTCAATGAGCAGTTCTTC.

This chain links TRBV7-8 with TRBJ1-2, with 7 bases fitting TRBD1. Germline CDR1 reads SGHVS; CDR2 reads FQNEAQ. J was trimmed by 5 bases and V by 2 bases; bases with no gene match: 14. The CDR3 totals 17 residues. For the CDR3, the DNA is TGTGCCAGCAGCTTAATCCCTAGGGGACAGAAGGATTATGGCTACACCTTC. Protein: CASSLIPRGQKDYGYTF.

The chain carries TRBV28 and TRBJ1-5, with TRBD1 matching over 9 bases. CDR1 and CDR2 from the germline V gene are MDHEN and SYDVKM. V was pared by 9 bases and J by 6 bases, with 6 bases of the junction left unmatched. The CDR3 spans 13 residues. The CDR3 here is CASYGTGIQPQHF. Here the CDR3 DNA reads TGTGCCAGTTACGGGACAGGGATTCAGCCCCAGCATTTT.

The rearrangement links TRBV5-3 to TRBJ2-3, with 8 bases matching TRBD1. TRBV5-3 is annotated as an ORF whose role is uncertain. CDR3 length equals 17 residues. Unmatched junction bases numbered 12, after V lost 0 bases and J lost 6 bases. CDR3 DNA: TGTGCCAGAAGCTTGGGGGGACAGGTCTTTTTCATGGATACGCAGTATTTT. Translation gives CARSLGGQVFFMDTQYF.

This clone was counted a single time. The V and J genes are TRBV18 and TRBJ2-1; a weak D match, TRBD1 (6 bases). The CDR3 is 15 amino acids. The ends were cut back, 2 bases at V and 3 bases at J, with 11 bases in the middle. CDR1 is KGHSH and CDR2 is LQKENI in the germline V gene. The CDR3 DNA is TGTGCCAGCTCACCAGGGGTACAGGGCTACAATGAGCAGTTCTTC. This encodes CASSPGVQGYNEQFF.

This clone was detected only once. The chain uses TRBV30 and TRBJ1-2; D may be TRBD1 (5 bases). This CDR3 has 13 amino acids. Germline assignment: CDR1 GTSNPN and CDR2 SVGIG (reference sequence). Trimming stripped 3 bases from V and 2 bases from J, with 10 bases between. In DNA, the CDR3 is TGTGCCTGGAGGGGCTCAGGGAACTATGGCTACACCTTC. Its translation is CAWRGSGNYGYTF.

The V and J genes are TRBV18 and TRBJ1-4, with no clear D. CDR3 length: 15 residues. V shed 2 bases and J shed 3 bases, with 10 bases lying between them. CDR1 KGHSH and CDR2 LQKENI come from the germline V gene. The CDR3 region is CASSPNTLSNEKLFF. The CDR3 DNA reads as TGTGCCAGCTCACCAAACACGTTATCTAATGAAAAACTGTTTTTT.

The chain carries TRBV7-2 and TRBJ1-1; D is possibly TRBD1 (5 bases). Deletions cut 3 bases from V and 1 base from J, with 9 bases between. CDR1 is SGHTA, CDR2 FQGNSA, per germline. CDR3 length: 14 amino acids. CDR3 sequence reads: CASSFATGNTEAFF. Written as DNA, the CDR3 is TGTGCCAGCAGCTTCGCTACAGGGAACACTGAAGCTTTCTTT.

In this sample, this clone turned up once. The chain uses TRBV4-3 and TRBJ1-1, with 7 bases lining up with TRBD1. V was pared by 2 bases and J by 5 bases, with 5 bases of the junction left unmatched. The CDR3 runs to 14 residues. Germline values: CDR1 LGHNA, CDR2 YSLEER. DNA of the CDR3: TGCGCCAGCAGCCAACTACAGGGGTTAACTGAAGCTTTCTTT. Encoded protein: CASSQLQGLTEAFF.

The chain carries TRBV4-1 and TRBJ2-5, with a tentative D call TRBD2 (6 bases). V shed 0 bases and J shed 5 bases, with 22 bases lying between them. This CDR3 is 18 amino acids long. Germline CDR1 reads MGHRA; CDR2 reads YSYEKL. The CDR3 nucleotides are TGCGCCAGCAGCCAAGAGGGGCGGGGACTTTCCTTTGGGGAGACCCAGTACTTC. Its translation is CASSQEGRGLSFGETQYF.

J is TRBJ2-5 and V is TRBV18; D not certain. V was clipped by 4 bases and J by 0 bases, with 9 bases between them. This CDR3 comprises 14 residues. Germline values: CDR1 KGHSH, CDR2 LQKENI. CDR3 coding DNA: TGTGCCAGCTCACTTCAGGCTTACCAAGAGACCCAGTACTTC. It translates to CASSLQAYQETQYF.

The rearrangement links TRBV5-1 to TRBJ2-3; D is possibly TRBD2 (5 bases). This CDR3 has 12 residues. Germline loops: CDR1 SGHRS, CDR2 YFSETQ. The germline V and J ends were trimmed by 4 bases and 5 bases, with 8 bases remaining between them. CDR3 coding DNA: TGCGCCAGCAGCCCCGAGGGAGATACGCAGTATTTT. Translated, it gives CASSPEGDTQYF.